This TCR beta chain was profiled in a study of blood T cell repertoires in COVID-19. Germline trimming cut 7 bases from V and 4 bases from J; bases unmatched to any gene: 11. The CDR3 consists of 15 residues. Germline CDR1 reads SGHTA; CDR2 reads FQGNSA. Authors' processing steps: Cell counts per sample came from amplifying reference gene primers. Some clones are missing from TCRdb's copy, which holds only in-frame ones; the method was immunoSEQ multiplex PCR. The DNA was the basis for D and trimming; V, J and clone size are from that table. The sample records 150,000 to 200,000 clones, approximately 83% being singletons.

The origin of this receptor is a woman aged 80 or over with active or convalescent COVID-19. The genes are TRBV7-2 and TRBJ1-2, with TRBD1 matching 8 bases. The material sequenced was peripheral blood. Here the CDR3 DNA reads TGTGCCAGCACCGAGTCGACAGGGGAGGGCTATGGCTACACCTTC. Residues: CASTESTGEGYGYTF.